The T cell receptor beta chain described here comes from a study of blood T cell repertoires in COVID-19. Study background: The origin of the acute and convalescent COVID-19 samples was the United States, Italy and Spain. The analysed material was cDNA or gDNA that came from T cells, B-cell-depleted T cells, or PBMCs.

The authors' processing: Amplification of reference gene primers provided the estimated nucleated cell counts. TCRdb's table, derived via immunoSEQ multiplex PCR, lists solely in-frame clones and lacks some. The DNA gave D and trimming, while V, J and clone size come from that table. This table has fewer than 300,000 clones, about nine tenths appearing once. With 5 bases removed from V and 4 bases from J, the gap between germline ends came to 9 bases. Germline loops: CDR1 MNHNY, CDR2 SVGAGI (reference sequence). The CDR3 loop spans 12 amino acids. The chain has TRBV6-6 and TRBJ2-7; possible D gene TRBD1, 6 bases. Material for sequencing was peripheral blood. The clonotype was recovered from a man aged 35-49 years who had recovered from COVID-19. The CDR3 sequence is CASSTTGYEQYF. The DNA for the CDR3 is TGTGCCAGCAGTACGACAGGTTACGAGCAGTACTTC.